This T cell receptor beta chain was identified during a study of cytotoxic CD8 clonotypes in ibrutinib-treated CLL. Across the whole study: Partial responders around 24, complete 2; around twelve progressed and approximately 15 stayed in remission by median around 6 years. Study-level findings and limits: The clonality went up when patients responded to ibrutinib and dropped back toward baseline at progression.

V was trimmed by 3 bases and J by 2 bases, leaving 10 bases between them. Germline assignment: CDR1 MNHEY and CDR2 SMNVEV (reference sequence). The CDR3 loop spans 14 amino acids. Profiled with immunoSEQ multiplex PCR; TCRdb holds only in-frame clones, not every one. The sample carries around 33,000 clones, more than 65% recorded once. Note on this clone: Its antigen is as yet unknown.

The source was PBMCs, collected before ibrutinib treatment. V and J are TRBV27 and TRBJ1-2; possibly TRBD1 for D (6 bases). The clonotype was recovered from a human donor with chronic lymphocytic leukemia. CDR3 bases: TGTGCCAGCAGTTTCGTTGGACAGAACTATGGCTACACCTTC. It encodes CASSFVGQNYGYTF.